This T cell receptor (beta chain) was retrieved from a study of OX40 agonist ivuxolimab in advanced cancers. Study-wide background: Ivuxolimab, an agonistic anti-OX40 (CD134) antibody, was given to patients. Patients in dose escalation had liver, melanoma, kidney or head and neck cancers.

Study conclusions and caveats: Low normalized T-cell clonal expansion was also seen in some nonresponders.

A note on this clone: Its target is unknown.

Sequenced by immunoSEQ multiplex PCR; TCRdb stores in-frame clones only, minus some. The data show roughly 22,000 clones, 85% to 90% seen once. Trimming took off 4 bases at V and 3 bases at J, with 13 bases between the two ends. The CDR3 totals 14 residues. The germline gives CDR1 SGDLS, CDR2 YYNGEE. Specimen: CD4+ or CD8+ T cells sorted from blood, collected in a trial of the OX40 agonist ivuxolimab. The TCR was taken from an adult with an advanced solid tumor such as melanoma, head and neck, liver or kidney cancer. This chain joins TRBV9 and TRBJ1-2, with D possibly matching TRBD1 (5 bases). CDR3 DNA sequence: TGTGCCAGCAGCCCCCCCGGGGGGGACTATGGCTACACCTTC. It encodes CASSPPGGDYGYTF.